This TCR beta chain was recovered during a study of T cell responses to AZD1222 COVID-19 vaccine. A remark on this clone: No antigen is known for it.

This CDR3 contains 18 residues. The V gene lost 4 bases and the J gene lost 0 bases, with 16 bases spanning the gap. In germline, CDR1 is MNHEY, CDR2 SMNVEV (reference sequence). Study outcomes and limitations: Dominant at 160-218 and 743-854, vaccine-associated CD4 TCRs also spanned spike. Unmutated variant regions are reportedly the target of nearly half of TCRs that are spike-specific.

Only in-frame clones appear in the TCRdb table, and some are missing; sequencing was by immunoSEQ multiplex PCR. The sample includes around 110,000 clones, about 90% of them seen just once. This receptor was identified in an adult who received the AZD1222 COVID-19 vaccine. This material consisted of peripheral blood, taken 28 days after the second AZD1222 dose. The chain uses TRBV27 and TRBJ2-6, with D possibly being TRBD1 (6 bases). CDR3 coding DNA: TGTGCCAGCAGTTCGCCCTGGACAGAAGACTCTGGGGCCAACGTCCTGACTTTC. Protein: CASSSPWTEDSGANVLTF.